This T cell receptor beta chain derives from a study of blood T cells in healthy people across ages. The wider study: Capturing about one barcoded beta molecule per two T cells was achieved by template switching.

From germline, CDR1 is MDHEN and CDR2 SYDVKM. CDR3 length: 11 residues. V gave up 3 bases and J gave up 7 bases, with 6 bases separating them. It was with a sample-barcoded 5' primer and a J-beta primer mix that a second PCR of about 6 to 12 cycles was run. TCRdb re-derived calls from the 5' RACE reads in MiXCR, one entry per CDR3 protein. The sample holds just over 1 million distinct CDR3 sequences, 40% to 55% seen once. Study results and limitations: Significant beta diversity loss was already apparent by age approximately 38, declining roughly linearly. Long-lived donors carried more naive CD4+ cells and greater diversity than aged donors.

Extractions gave at least 5 micrograms of total RNA per sample. The table lists this clonotype with many counts. Antigen: not known. The sequencing input was blood. The TCR sequence derives from a woman aged 60-75 years in good health. The chain recombines TRBV28 with TRBJ2-5; D gene uncertain. CDR3 region: CASSLWGTQYF. As DNA, the CDR3 is TGTGCCAGCAGTTTGTGGGGGACCCAGTACTTC.